This T cell receptor beta chain was obtained from a study of naive and memory T cell subsets. An equimolar mix of two oligonucleotides served as the beta constant-region primer for TRBC1 and TRBC2. TCRdb re-analysed the UMI-ligation and nested PCR reads in MiXCR, keeping a single row per CDR3 protein. In the table there are around 40,000 distinct CDR3 sequences, about an eighth of which are singletons. Trimming took 3 bases from V and 4 from J, leaving 10 bases between them. This CDR3 spans 14 amino acids. The sequencing input was effector memory CD4+ T cells from blood. Subset indicated: effector memory, CD45RA- CD27-. The source of this sequence is a human donor in good health. The V gene is TRBV12-3 or TRBV12-4, the J gene TRBJ1-5, with D unclear. The CDR3 sequence: CASSLTPKNQPQHF. For the CDR3, the DNA is TGTGCCAGCAGTTTGACACCGAAGAATCAGCCCCAGCATTTT.